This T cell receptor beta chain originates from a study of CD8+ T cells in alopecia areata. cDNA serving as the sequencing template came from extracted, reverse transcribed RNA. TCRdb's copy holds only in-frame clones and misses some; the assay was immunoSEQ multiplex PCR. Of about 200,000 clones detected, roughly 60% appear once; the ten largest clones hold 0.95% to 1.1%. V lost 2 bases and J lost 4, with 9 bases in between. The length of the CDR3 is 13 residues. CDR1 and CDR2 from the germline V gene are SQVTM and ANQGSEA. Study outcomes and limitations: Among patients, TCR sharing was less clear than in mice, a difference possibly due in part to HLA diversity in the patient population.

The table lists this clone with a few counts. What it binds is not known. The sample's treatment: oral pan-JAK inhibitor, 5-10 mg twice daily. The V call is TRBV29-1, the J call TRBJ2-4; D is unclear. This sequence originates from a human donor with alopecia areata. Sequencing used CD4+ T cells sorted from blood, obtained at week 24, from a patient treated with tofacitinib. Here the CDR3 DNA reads TGCAGCGTTGAACCGCTTACTAAAAACATTCAGTACTTC. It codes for CSVEPLTKNIQYF.